This T cell receptor (beta chain) came from a study of T cell responses to AZD1222 COVID-19 vaccine. Using immunoSEQ multiplex PCR, the repertoire was profiled, and TCRdb retains in-frame clones only, with some absent. This sample has roughly 110,000 clones, with 87% found just once. V dropped 5 bases and J dropped 2; count of bases not matched to a gene: 15. This CDR3 is built from 18 residues. Germline assignment: CDR1 LNHDA and CDR2 SQIVND (reference sequence). The rearrangement links TRBV19 to TRBJ2-7, with 10 nucleotides matching TRBD1. This specimen was peripheral blood, taken on day 0 of AZD1222 vaccination. The receptor comes from an adult in good health. The CDR3 nucleotides are TGTGCCAGTAGTCCTCAAACAGGCGGTGGGACAGGGGCCTACGAGCAGTACTTC. Its translation: CASSPQTGGGTGAYEQYF. The entire variable domain, with the rest obtained from reference TRBV19 and TRBJ2-7, is as follows: DGGITQSPKYLFRKEGQNVTLSCEQNLNHDAMYWYRQDPGQGLRLIYYSQIVNDFQKGDIAEGYSVSREKKESFPLTVTSAQKNPTAFYLCASSPQTGGGTGAYEQYFGPGTRLTVT.